One and the same sample provided the 27 T cell receptor beta chains below, sequenced in a study of T cells in Graves' hyperthyroidism and ophthalmopathy. Authors of the study amplified TCR beta CDR3 regions from RNA transcripts. First-round RT-PCR with HTBI primers amplified the TCR CDR3 region. TCRdb redid the calling of the multiplex PCR reads with MiXCR, one entry per CDR3 protein. This table holds fewer than 350,000 distinct CDR3 sequences, roughly 21% found once. Sequenced input: blood. The receptors here all came from a woman aged 45-60 years with Graves' hyperthyroidism.

This clonotype was recorded many times. The CDR3 protein is CASSLKTGGIEKLFF. The CDR3 nucleotides read TGTGCCAGCAGTTTAAAGACAGGGGGAATCGAAAAACTGTTTTTT. V is TRBV12-3 or TRBV12-4 and J is TRBJ1-4, with TRBD1 matching over 9 bases. After removal of 2 bases from V and 8 bases from J, the junction contained 6 bases not matched to a gene. The CDR3 is 15 residues long.

This clonotype appeared a few times. V usage is TRBV4-2 and J usage is TRBJ2-3; 8 bases agree with TRBD2. Germline V gene lookup returns CDR1 LGHNA and CDR2 YNFKEQ. The V segment lost 1 base and the J segment 4 bases; nucleotides outside the gene matches: 10. CDR3 length equals 17 residues. The CDR3 here is CASSQVSGTRSADTQYF. Here the CDR3 DNA reads TGTGCCAGCAGCCAAGTTTCCGGGACTAGGTCGGCAGATACGCAGTATTTT.

The chain couples TRBV7-9 to TRBJ2-7; weak D call: TRBD2 (7 bases). Germline V CDR1 and CDR2: SEHNR, FQNEAQ (reference sequence). The CDR3 is 15 amino acids. The ends were cut back, 1 base at V and 5 bases at J, with 15 bases in the middle. The CDR3 DNA reads TGTGCCAGCAGCTTAGGGGGGGCAGGGACTAACGAGCAGTACTTC. Protein: CASSLGGAGTNEQYF.

V gene TRBV20-1 combines with J gene TRBJ2-5; TRBD2 might be the D (6 bases). The germline V gene encodes CDR1 DFQATT and CDR2 SNEGSKA (reference sequence). The CDR3 runs 14 residues. With 3 bases removed from V and 3 bases from J, the gap between germline ends came to 14 bases. DNA of the CDR3: TGCAGTGCTAGGACTTGGGAGGTGGAAGAGACCCAGTACTTC. Amino acids: CSARTWEVEETQYF.

This clonotype was counted ten times or more. The chain has TRBV20-1 and TRBJ2-2; D perhaps matches TRBD2 (7 bases). CDR1 DFQATT and CDR2 SNEGSKA come from the germline V gene (reference sequence). V dropped 4 bases and J dropped 5 bases, with 14 bases sitting between them. This CDR3 spans 14 amino acids. This CDR3 is CSATSGGGTGELFF. CDR3 coding DNA: TGCAGTGCTACTAGCGGAGGGGGGACCGGGGAGCTGTTTTTT.

This chain uses TRBV12-3 or TRBV12-4 with TRBJ2-1, with 9 bases aligning to TRBD1. CDR3 length: 14 amino acids. After removal of 6 bases from V and 5 bases from J, the junction contained 5 bases not matched to a gene. CDR3 DNA: TGTGCCAGCAGCGACAGGGGGGGGGACAATGAGCAGTTCTTC. Translation: CASSDRGGDNEQFF.

The chain joins TRBV9 to TRBJ2-2; D is unresolved. Between the trimmed V and J ends, which lost 0 bases and 1 base, there was a span of 4 bases. The CDR3 sequence is 14 residues long. Per germline, CDR1 SGDLS and CDR2 YYNGEE. The CDR3: CASSVAGNTGELFF. The CDR3 DNA sequence: TGTGCCAGCAGCGTAGCTGGGAACACCGGGGAGCTGTTTTTT.

This clonotype has a count of ten or more. The chain uses TRBV18 and TRBJ2-7; D may be TRBD2 (5 bases). The CDR3 is 14 amino acids. V shed 6 bases and J shed 6 bases, with 18 bases lying between them. Germline V gene data show CDR1 as KGHSH and CDR2 as LQKENI. CDR3 loop: CASSESVAGAEQYF. CDR3 sequence (DNA): TGTGCCAGCTCTGAATCCGTCGCGGGCGCCGAGCAGTACTTC.

This clonotype was recorded at least ten times. The chain joins TRBV5-1 to TRBJ1-5, with D hard to call. This CDR3 has 17 amino acids. Germline V lookup: CDR1 SGHRS, CDR2 YFSETQ. V dropped 4 bases and J dropped 0 bases, with 17 bases sitting between them. The CDR3, as DNA: TGCGCCAGCAGCCCCGAGGTCATCGGCTATAGCAATCAGCCCCAGCATTTT. This sequence encodes CASSPEVIGYSNQPQHF.

This clonotype was seen ten or more times. The chain employs TRBV2 and TRBJ1-2; tentatively, D is TRBD1 (6 bases). The germline CDR1 and CDR2 sequences are SNHLY and FYNNEI. With 7 bases removed from V and 7 bases from J, the gap between germline ends came to 25 bases. There are 16 residues in the CDR3. CDR3 loop: CASMSDSQSLTSGYTF. CDR3 coding DNA: TGTGCCAGCATGTCGGACAGTCAATCCCTCACTAGTGGCTACACCTTC.

CDR3 in DNA: TGTGCCAGCAGCCCAGGACGGGACGGGGGTACGCAGTATTTT. Residues: CASSPGRDGGTQYF. The chain has TRBV7-8 and TRBJ2-3; a weak D match, TRBD2 (6 bases). The V gene lost 5 bases and the J gene lost 8 bases, with 17 bases spanning the gap. Per germline, CDR1 SGHVS and CDR2 FQNEAQ. This CDR3 spans 14 amino acids. The variable domain in full, completed from reference TRBV7-8 and TRBJ2-3, reads GAGVSQSPRYKVAKRGQDVALRCDPISGHVSLFWYQQALGQGPEFLTYFQNEAQLDKSGLPSDRFFAERPEGSVSTLKIQRTQQEDSAVYLCASSPGRDGGTQYFGPGTRLTVL.

This clonotype was picked up many times. The chain uses TRBV7-9 and TRBJ2-5; TRBD1 matches at 8 bases. Germline assignment: CDR1 SEHNR and CDR2 FQNEAQ (reference sequence). The V and J ends lost 5 bases and 12 bases, in that order; junction bases with no gene match: 14. The CDR3 is 14 amino acids. The CDR3 loop reads CASSTNSGQASEYF. The CDR3 nucleotides read TGTGCCAGCAGCACTAACTCGGGACAGGCGAGTGAGTACTTC.

Details on this clonotype: Because it lacks the conserved phenylalanine or tryptophan at the end, this CDR3 is likely a read error. The V and J genes are TRBV12-3 or TRBV12-4 and TRBJ2-7; 10 positions match TRBD1. V trimming: 3 bases; J trimming: 4 bases; junction bases outside the gene matches: 3. CDR3 length equals 14 residues. The CDR3 bases are TGTGCCAGCAGTTTTGGGGACAGGGGTTACGAGCAGTACTTA. This gives the protein CASSFGDRGYEQYL.

Remarks on this clonotype: The junction and the germline gene differ at one end; a read error may be behind it. CDR3 amino acids: CSARDLQGRNLYSNQPQRF. CDR3 nucleotide sequence: TGCAGTGCTAGAGATCTACAGGGCCGAAATCTATATAGCAATCAGCCCCAGCGTTTT. The rearrangement uses TRBV20-1 and TRBJ1-5; maybe TRBD1 (6 bases). CDR3 length: 19 residues. CDR1 and CDR2 (germline): DFQATT, SNEGSKA (reference sequence).

This clonotype was recorded many times. The V call is TRBV5-1, the J call TRBJ2-7; 12 nucleotides agree with TRBD2. Germline V gene lookup returns CDR1 SGHRS and CDR2 YFSETQ. The junction had 9 bases not matched to a gene; V was cut back by 3 bases and J by 5 bases. The CDR3 loop spans 16 amino acids. Here the CDR3 DNA reads TGCGCCAGCAGCTCAGCCGGGACTAGCGGGTTCCACGAGCAGTACTTC. Amino acids: CASSSAGTSGFHEQYF.

The chain carries TRBV6-1 and TRBJ2-5; D gene ambiguous. V lost 4 bases to trimming and J lost 2 bases, with 14 bases between them. Looked up from germline, CDR1 is MNHNS and CDR2 is SASEGT. The CDR3 is 15 amino acids. As DNA, the CDR3 is TGTGCCAGCAGTGGAAACTCAGTACAACAAGAGACCCAGTACTTC. Protein: CASSGNSVQQETQYF.

This clonotype was detected many times. The V call is TRBV29-1, the J call TRBJ2-7; D tentatively fits TRBD1 or TRBD2 (5 bases each). CDR1 and CDR2 from the germline V gene are SQVTM and ANQGSEA. The CDR3 extends over 12 amino acids. Trimming shortened V by 5 bases and J by 2 bases, and 10 bases separated the two germline ends. The CDR3 bases are TGCAGCGTTCTGCAGGGACCCTACGAGCAGTACTTC. It translates to CSVLQGPYEQYF.

The chain has TRBV27 and TRBJ1-2, with 9 bases matching TRBD1. Germline trimming cut 6 bases from V and 7 bases from J; bases unmatched to any gene: 6. The V gene's germline CDR1 is MNHEY and CDR2 SMNVEV (reference sequence). This CDR3 comprises 13 residues. The CDR3 DNA reads TGTGCCAGCAGCCGGGACAGGGCTACTGGCTACACCTTC. This translates into CASSRDRATGYTF.

Many counts were recorded for this clonotype. This chain uses TRBV25-1 with TRBJ2-1; possibly TRBD2 for D (6 bases). The germline gives CDR1 MGHDK, CDR2 SYGVNS. V shed 3 bases and J shed 8 bases, with 11 bases lying between them. The CDR3 is 13 amino acids. This CDR3 is CASSDGGVDEQFF. The CDR3 DNA sequence: TGTGCCAGCAGTGACGGCGGGGTGGATGAGCAGTTCTTC.

This clonotype was observed a handful of times. The rearrangement links TRBV7-3 to TRBJ2-3, with 8 positions matching TRBD2. V shed 5 bases, J shed 1 base, and the junction held 5 bases outside the gene matches. Germline CDR1 and CDR2: SGHTA and FQGTGA. CDR3 length: 15 amino acids. The CDR3 here is CASSRRRGGTDTQYF. CDR3 nucleotides: TGTGCCAGCAGCCGACGGCGGGGGGGCACAGATACGCAGTATTTT.

This clonotype was detected many times. The chain recombines TRBV11-2 with TRBJ1-1, with 9 bases that match TRBD1. The J segment lost 4 bases and the V segment lost 4 bases, leaving 1 base of the junction unmatched. The CDR3 sequence is 13 residues long. In germline, CDR1 is SGHAT, CDR2 FQNNGV. The CDR3 region has the DNA TGTGCCAGCAGCTCGGACAGGGGCACTGAAGCTTTCTTT. Its protein is CASSSDRGTEAFF.

The chain employs TRBV7-2 and TRBJ1-3, with D possibly being TRBD1 (5 bases). This CDR3 spans 16 amino acids. The germline gives CDR1 SGHTA, CDR2 FQGNSA. V was trimmed by 1 base and J by 8 bases, leaving 18 bases between them. CDR3 sequence: CASSLGGREGSHTIYF. CDR3 coding DNA: TGTGCCAGCAGCTTAGGTGGCAGGGAGGGCTCTCACACCATATATTTT.

This clonotype was counted many times. V and J are TRBV18 and TRBJ2-1; no reliable D call. The CDR3 runs to 13 residues. V was shortened by 3 bases and J by 12 bases, with 15 bases between the two germline ends. Germline CDR1 KGHSH, CDR2 LQKENI. The CDR3 spells CASSPVPGPRQFF. The CDR3 DNA follows: TGTGCCAGCTCACCCGTTCCGGGTCCTCGGCAGTTCTTC.

This clonotype showed up many times. V and J are TRBV7-3 and TRBJ2-2; 11 nucleotides align to TRBD2. V dropped 5 bases and J dropped 5; count of bases not matched to a gene: 4. The germline V gene has CDR1 SGHTA and CDR2 FQGTGA. The CDR3 loop spans 15 amino acids. The CDR3 region is CASSPRTSGTGELFF. DNA of the CDR3: TGTGCCAGCAGCCCCCGGACTAGCGGGACCGGGGAGCTGTTTTTT.

This clonotype was detected only a few times. A read error is possible here, since a much larger clone lies one base away. This chain uses TRBV11-3 with TRBJ2-5; unclear D gene. The CDR3 is 11 amino acids. Germline V gene sequence: CDR1 SGHNT, CDR2 YENEEA. The V end was cut by 6 bases, the J end by 0 bases, with 2 bases between. CDR3 protein: CASRYQETQYF. CDR3 coding DNA: TGTGCCAGCAGATACCAAGAGACCCAGTACTTC.

The CDR3 DNA follows: TGCAGCGCCATTCGTTCCGGAGGCTACACCTTC. It is translated as CSAIRSGGYTF. V usage is TRBV29-1 and J usage is TRBJ1-2; D is unclear. The V end lost 7 bases, the J end lost 8 bases, and 14 bases lay between the germline ends. CDR1 SQVTM and CDR2 ANQGSEA come from the germline V gene. There are 11 residues in the CDR3. Full variable domain (outside the CDR3, taken from reference TRBV29-1 and TRBJ1-2): SAVISQKPSRDICQRGTSLTIQCQVDSQVTMMFWYRQQPGQSLTLIATANQGSEATYESGFVIDKFPISRPNLTFSTLTVSNMSPEDSSIYLCSAIRSGGYTFGSGTRLTVV.

This clonotype has a count of ten or more. J is TRBJ2-7 and V is TRBV30; D is possibly TRBD1 or TRBD2 (5 bases each). V was pared by 2 bases and J by 7 bases, with 15 bases between. CDR3 length equals 13 residues. Germline loops: CDR1 GTSNPN, CDR2 SVGIG (reference sequence). The CDR3 is CAWSPRGTREQYF. Here the CDR3 DNA reads TGTGCCTGGAGTCCCCGGGGCACTCGGGAGCAGTACTTC.